This entry features one T cell receptor beta chain sequence. Per the germline V gene, CDR1 is SGDLS and CDR2 is YYNGEE. The CDR3 consists of 13 residues. The V and J ends lost 3 bases and 11 bases respectively, with 16 bases between them. MiXCR, applied by TCRdb to the RT-PCR reads, yields one record per CDR3 protein. This table holds more than 550,000 distinct CDR3 sequences, 12% to 15% found once. The genes are TRBV9 and TRBJ2-3; perhaps TRBD1 as D (5 bases). The sample taken for sequencing was memory CD4+ T cells from blood. This TCR was sampled from a female donor in good health, serving as a healthy control. CDR3 amino acids: CASSAQTGSKQYF. CDR3 nucleotides: TGTGCCAGCAGCGCCCAAACAGGCTCGAAGCAGTATTTT.